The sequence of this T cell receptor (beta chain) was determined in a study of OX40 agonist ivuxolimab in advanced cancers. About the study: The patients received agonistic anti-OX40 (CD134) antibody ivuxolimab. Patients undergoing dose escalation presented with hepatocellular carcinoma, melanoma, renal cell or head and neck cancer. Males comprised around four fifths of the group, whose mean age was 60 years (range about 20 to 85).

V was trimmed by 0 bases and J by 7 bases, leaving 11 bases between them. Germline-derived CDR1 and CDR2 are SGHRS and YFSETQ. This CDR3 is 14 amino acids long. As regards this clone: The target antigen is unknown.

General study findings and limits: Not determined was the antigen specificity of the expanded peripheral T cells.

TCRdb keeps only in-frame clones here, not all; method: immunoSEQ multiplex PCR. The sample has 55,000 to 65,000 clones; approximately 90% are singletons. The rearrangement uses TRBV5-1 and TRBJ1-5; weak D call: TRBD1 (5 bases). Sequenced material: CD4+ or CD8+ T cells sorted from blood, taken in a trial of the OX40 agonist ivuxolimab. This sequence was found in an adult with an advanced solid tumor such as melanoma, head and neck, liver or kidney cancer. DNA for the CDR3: TGCGCCAGCAGCTTGGAGGCAGGGCAGCAGCCCCAGCATTTT. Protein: CASSLEAGQQPQHF.